This T cell receptor (beta chain) was sequenced for a study of blood T cells in healthy people across ages. Study-wide results and caveats: Naive T cell percentage strongly correlated with TCR beta diversity. Donors of long life had a larger count of naive CD4+ cells and greater diversity than aged donors.

A second PCR of 7 to 11 cycles used a sample-barcoded 5' primer and a J-beta primer mix. MiXCR was run by TCRdb on the 5' RACE reads, yielding one entry per CDR3 protein. Counted here are 910,000 or so distinct CDR3 sequences, 51% occurring once; the ten biggest clones make up 20% to 25%. V lost 4 bases and J lost 2, with 15 bases in between. From germline, CDR1 is SGDLS and CDR2 YYNGEE. The CDR3 totals 16 residues. They isolated at least 6 million PBMCs from each sample. Total RNA extraction produced at least 5.5 micrograms (per sample) for the study. As concerns this clonotype: Its target is unknown.

The sequenced sample consisted of blood. This receptor was identified in a woman in her fifties or sixties in good health. This chain links TRBV9 with TRBJ2-2; D is ambiguous. DNA for the CDR3: TGTGCCAGCAGCCGTTCGGCTACCGTTAACACCGGGGAGCTGTTTTTT. Its translation is CASSRSATVNTGELFF. The whole variable domain, filled in from reference TRBV9 and TRBJ2-2, reads DSGVTQTPKHLITATGQRVTLRCSPRSGDLSVYWYQQSLDQGLQFLIQYYNGEERAKGNILERFSAQQFPDLHSELNLSSLELGDSALYFCASSRSATVNTGELFFGEGSRLTVL.